The T cell receptor (beta chain) described here comes from a study of T cell clonotyping in hematopoietic cell transplantation. The study, taken as a whole, reports: Few recipient clonotypes overlapped donors; over 95% were de novo at given depth.

Time point described: recipient sample about 28 days before transplant, after cytoreduction. V shed 3 bases and J 5 bases; nucleotides not matched to a gene: 12. Germline CDR1 SNHLY, CDR2 FYNNEI. The length of the CDR3 is 16 residues. With respect to this clone: Its matching antigen is unknown.

Assay: immunoSEQ multiplex PCR; the TCRdb copy retains only in-frame clones and omits some. The sample consists of more than 70,000 clones, approximately 95% of them appearing once. This receptor was identified in a woman aged 45-60 years with acute myeloid leukemia. Some clones in this sample may be carry-over from other donors' samples. This sequence joins TRBV2 and TRBJ1-2; 7 positions agree with TRBD1. Source: peripheral blood mononuclear cells, taken before stem cell transplant. CDR3 protein: CASSEGVEGAVYGYTF. CDR3 coding DNA: TGTGCCAGCAGTGAGGGCGTGGAGGGGGCGGTGTATGGCTACACCTTC.